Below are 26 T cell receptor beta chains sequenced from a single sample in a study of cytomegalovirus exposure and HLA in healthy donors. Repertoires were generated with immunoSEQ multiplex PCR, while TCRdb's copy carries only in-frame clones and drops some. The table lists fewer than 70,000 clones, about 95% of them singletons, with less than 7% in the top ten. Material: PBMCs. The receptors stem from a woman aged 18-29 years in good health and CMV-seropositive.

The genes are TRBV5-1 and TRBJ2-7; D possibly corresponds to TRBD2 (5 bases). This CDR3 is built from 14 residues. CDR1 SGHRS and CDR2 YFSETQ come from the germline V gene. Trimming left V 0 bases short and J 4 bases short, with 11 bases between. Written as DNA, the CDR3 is TGCGCCAGCAGCTTGGCGACTAATAAGTACGAGCAGTACTTC. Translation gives CASSLATNKYEQYF.

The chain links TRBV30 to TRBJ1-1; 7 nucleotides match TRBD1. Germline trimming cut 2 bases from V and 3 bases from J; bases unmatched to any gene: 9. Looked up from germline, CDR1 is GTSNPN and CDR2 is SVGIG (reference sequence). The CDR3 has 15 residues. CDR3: CAWSPGRTGDTEAFF. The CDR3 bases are TGTGCCTGGAGTCCCGGAAGAACAGGGGACACTGAAGCTTTCTTT.

This CDR3 reads CASSSLPQGTGYTF. The CDR3 DNA reads TGTGCCAGCAGTAGCCTCCCACAGGGGACTGGCTACACCTTC. The chain is built from TRBV6-6 and TRBJ1-2, with 7 bases that match TRBD1. CDR1 MNHNY and CDR2 SVGAGI come from the germline V gene (reference sequence). The CDR3 spans 14 residues. The V gene end was trimmed by 5 bases and the J gene end by 7 bases; junction bases not matched to a gene: 10.

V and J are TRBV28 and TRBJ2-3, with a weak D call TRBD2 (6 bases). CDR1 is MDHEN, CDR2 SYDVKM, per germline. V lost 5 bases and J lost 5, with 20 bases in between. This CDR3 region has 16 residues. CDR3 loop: CASSGPGRTGEDTQYF. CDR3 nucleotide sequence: TGTGCCAGCAGTGGTCCGGGCAGGACGGGGGAAGATACGCAGTATTTT.

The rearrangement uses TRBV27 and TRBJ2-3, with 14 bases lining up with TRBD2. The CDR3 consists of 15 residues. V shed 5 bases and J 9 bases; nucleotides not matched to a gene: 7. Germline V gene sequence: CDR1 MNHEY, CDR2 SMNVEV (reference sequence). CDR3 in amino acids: CASSPGTSGSGTQYF. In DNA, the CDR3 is TGTGCCAGCAGTCCCGGGACTAGCGGGAGCGGCACGCAGTATTTT.

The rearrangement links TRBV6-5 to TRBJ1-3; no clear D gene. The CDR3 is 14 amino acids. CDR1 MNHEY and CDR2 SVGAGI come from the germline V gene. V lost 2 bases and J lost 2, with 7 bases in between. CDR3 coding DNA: TGTGCCAGCAGTTACGCGGTTCCTGGAAACACCATATATTTT. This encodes CASSYAVPGNTIYF.

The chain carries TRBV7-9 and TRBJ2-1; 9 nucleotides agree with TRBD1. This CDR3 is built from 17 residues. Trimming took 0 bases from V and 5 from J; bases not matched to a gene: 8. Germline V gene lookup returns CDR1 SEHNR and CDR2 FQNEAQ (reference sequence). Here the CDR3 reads CASSLAAGTGTNNEQFF. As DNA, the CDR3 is TGTGCCAGCAGCTTAGCAGCCGGGACAGGGACTAACAATGAGCAGTTCTTC.

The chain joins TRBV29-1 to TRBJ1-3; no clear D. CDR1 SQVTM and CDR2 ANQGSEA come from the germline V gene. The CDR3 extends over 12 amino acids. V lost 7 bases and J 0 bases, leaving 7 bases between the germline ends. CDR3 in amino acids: CSGESSGNTIYF. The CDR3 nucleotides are TGCAGCGGGGAGAGCTCTGGAAACACCATATATTTT.

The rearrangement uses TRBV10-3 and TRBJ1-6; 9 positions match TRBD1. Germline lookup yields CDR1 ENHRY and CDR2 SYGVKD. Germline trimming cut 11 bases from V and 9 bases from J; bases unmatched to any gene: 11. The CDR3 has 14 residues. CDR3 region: CAVSGTGYGSPLHF. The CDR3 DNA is TGTGCCGTCTCCGGGACAGGGTATGGTTCACCCCTCCACTTT.

Written as DNA, the CDR3 is TGTGCCAGCAGCCAAGGCGGATCCGAGACTGCCTATGGCTACACCTTC. It yields the protein CASSQGGSETAYGYTF. The chain has TRBV4-2 and TRBJ1-2; D gene unclear. The CDR3 length is 16 residues. Between the trimmed V and J ends, which lost 1 base and 4 bases, there was a span of 16 bases. Looked up from germline, CDR1 is LGHNA and CDR2 is YNFKEQ.

This CDR3 is CASTDSAYEQYF. For the CDR3, the DNA is TGTGCCAGTACCGACAGTGCCTACGAGCAGTACTTC. The chain recombines TRBV28 with TRBJ2-7, with D possibly TRBD1 on 5 matching bases. This CDR3 region has 12 residues. Trimming took off 9 bases at V and 2 bases at J, with 11 bases between the two ends. Germline V CDR1 and CDR2: MDHEN, SYDVKM.

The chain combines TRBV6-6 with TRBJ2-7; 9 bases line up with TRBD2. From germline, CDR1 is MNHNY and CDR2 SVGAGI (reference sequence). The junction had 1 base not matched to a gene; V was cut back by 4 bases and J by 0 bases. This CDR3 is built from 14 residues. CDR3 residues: CASSSSGVSYEQYF. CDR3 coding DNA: TGTGCCAGCAGTTCTAGCGGGGTCTCCTACGAGCAGTACTTC.

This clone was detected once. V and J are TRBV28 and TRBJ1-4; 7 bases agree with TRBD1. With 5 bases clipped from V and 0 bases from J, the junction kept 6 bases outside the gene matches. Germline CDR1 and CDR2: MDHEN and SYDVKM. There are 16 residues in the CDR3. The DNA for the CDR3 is TGTGCCAGCAGTGATACAGGGGTTGCAACTAATGAAAAACTGTTTTTT. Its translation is CASSDTGVATNEKLFF.

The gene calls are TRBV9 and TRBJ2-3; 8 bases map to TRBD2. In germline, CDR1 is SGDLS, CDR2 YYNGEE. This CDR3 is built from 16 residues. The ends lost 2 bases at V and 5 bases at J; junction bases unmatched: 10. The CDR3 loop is CASSVLPGGGVDTQYF. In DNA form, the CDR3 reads TGTGCCAGCAGCGTCCTTCCGGGGGGGGGCGTAGATACGCAGTATTTT.

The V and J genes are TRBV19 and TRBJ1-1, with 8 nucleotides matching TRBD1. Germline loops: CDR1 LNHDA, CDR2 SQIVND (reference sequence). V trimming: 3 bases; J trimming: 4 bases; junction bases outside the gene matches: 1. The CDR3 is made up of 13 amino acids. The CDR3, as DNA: TGTGCCAGTAGTATTGACAGGGGCACTGAAGCTTTCTTT. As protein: CASSIDRGTEAFF. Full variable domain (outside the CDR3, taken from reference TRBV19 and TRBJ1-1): DGGITQSPKYLFRKEGQNVTLSCEQNLNHDAMYWYRQDPGQGLRLIYYSQIVNDFQKGDIAEGYSVSREKKESFPLTVTSAQKNPTAFYLCASSIDRGTEAFFGQGTRLTVV.

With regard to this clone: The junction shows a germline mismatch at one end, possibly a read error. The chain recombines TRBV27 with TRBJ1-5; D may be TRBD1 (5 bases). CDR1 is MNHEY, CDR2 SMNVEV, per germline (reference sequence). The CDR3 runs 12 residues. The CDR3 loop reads CASSRSDTLRNF. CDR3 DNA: TGTGCCAGCAGTCGCTCGGACACACTAAGGAATTTT.

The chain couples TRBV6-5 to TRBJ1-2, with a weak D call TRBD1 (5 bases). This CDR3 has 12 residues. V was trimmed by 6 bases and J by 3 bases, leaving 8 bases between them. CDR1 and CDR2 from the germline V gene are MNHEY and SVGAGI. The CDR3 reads CASSTGDYGYTF. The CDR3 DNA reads TGTGCCAGCAGCACGGGGGACTATGGCTACACCTTC.

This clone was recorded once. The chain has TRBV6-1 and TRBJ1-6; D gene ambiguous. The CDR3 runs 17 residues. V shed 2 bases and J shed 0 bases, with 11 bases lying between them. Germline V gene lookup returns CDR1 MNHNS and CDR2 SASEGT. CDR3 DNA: TGTGCCAGCAGTGAAATGCCCCCGGGCTCCTATAATTCACCCCTCCACTTT. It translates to CASSEMPPGSYNSPLHF.

The CDR3 loop reads CAGGVQGNTGELFF. For the CDR3, the DNA is TGTGCCGGGGGGGTACAGGGGAACACCGGGGAGCTGTTTTTT. The chain employs TRBV2 and TRBJ2-2, with a possible D match to TRBD2 (7 bases). Deletions cut 11 bases from V and 1 base from J, with 14 bases between. The CDR3 covers 14 residues. Germline-derived CDR1 and CDR2 are SNHLY and FYNNEI.

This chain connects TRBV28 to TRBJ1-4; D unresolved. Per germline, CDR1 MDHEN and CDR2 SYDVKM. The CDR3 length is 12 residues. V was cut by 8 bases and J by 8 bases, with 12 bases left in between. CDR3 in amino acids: CASSVRLEKLFF. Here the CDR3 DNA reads TGTGCCAGCTCGGTTAGACTAGAAAAACTGTTTTTT.

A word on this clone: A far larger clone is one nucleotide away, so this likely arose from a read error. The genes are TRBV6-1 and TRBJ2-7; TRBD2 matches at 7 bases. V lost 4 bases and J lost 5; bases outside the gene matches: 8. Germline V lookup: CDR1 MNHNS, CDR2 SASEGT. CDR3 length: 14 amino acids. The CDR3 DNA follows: TGTGCCAGCAGTGGACCCGATGGGGGGGACGAGCAGTACTTC. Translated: CASSGPDGGDEQYF.

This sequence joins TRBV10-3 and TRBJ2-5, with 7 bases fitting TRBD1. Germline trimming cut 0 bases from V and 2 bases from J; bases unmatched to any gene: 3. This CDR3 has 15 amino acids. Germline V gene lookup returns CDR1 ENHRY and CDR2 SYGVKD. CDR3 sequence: CAISESRTGQETQYF. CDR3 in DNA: TGTGCCATCAGTGAGTCTAGGACAGGTCAAGAGACCCAGTACTTC.

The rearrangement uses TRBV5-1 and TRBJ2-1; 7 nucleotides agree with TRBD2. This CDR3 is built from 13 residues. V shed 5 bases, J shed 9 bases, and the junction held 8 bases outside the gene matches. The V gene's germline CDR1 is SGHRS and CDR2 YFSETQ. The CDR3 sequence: CASSFGTTREQFF. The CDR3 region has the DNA TGCGCCAGCAGTTTCGGGACTACCCGTGAGCAGTTCTTC.

The CDR3 loop reads CASSYYEGPGNTIYF. CDR3 bases: TGTGCCAGCAGCTATTATGAGGGCCCTGGAAACACCATATATTTT. The genes are TRBV7-2 and TRBJ1-3; D gene uncertain. The V end was cut by 4 bases, the J end by 2 bases, with 12 bases between. Germline V gene sequence: CDR1 SGHTA, CDR2 FQGNSA. This CDR3 is 15 amino acids long.

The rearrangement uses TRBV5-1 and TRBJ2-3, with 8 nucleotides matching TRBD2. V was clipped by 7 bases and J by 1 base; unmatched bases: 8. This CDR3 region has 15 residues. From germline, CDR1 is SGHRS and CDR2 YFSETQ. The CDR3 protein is CASLKSGSGTDTQYF. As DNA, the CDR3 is TGCGCCAGCTTGAAAAGCGGGAGCGGCACAGATACGCAGTATTTT.

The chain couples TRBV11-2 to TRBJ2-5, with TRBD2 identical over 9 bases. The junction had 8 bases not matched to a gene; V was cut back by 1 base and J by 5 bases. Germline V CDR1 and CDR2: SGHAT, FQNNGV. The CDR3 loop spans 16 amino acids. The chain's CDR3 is CASSLGGGAISETQYF. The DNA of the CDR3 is TGTGCCAGCAGCTTAGGCGGGGGGGCTATCTCGGAGACCCAGTACTTC.